This note documents a single T cell receptor beta chain sequence. Its antigen is unidentified. The data originate from a study of CD8+CD57+ T cells in acquired aplastic anemia. This CDR3 has 16 residues. Germline trimming cut 2 bases from V and 0 bases from J; bases unmatched to any gene: 4. Genomic DNA provided the template from which TCR beta VDJ and CDR3 profiles were obtained. TCRdb redid the calling of the reads with MiXCR, one entry per CDR3 protein. The sample has some 280,000 distinct CDR3 sequences; 55% to 60% are singletons. Whole-study results and caveats: Patients and controls shared approximately 28 CD8+ CDR3 sequences.

The rearrangement uses TRBV12-3 or TRBV12-4 and TRBJ2-7; 10 nucleotides match TRBD2. The clonotype was recovered from a human donor with severe aplastic anemia or a healthy control (not recorded which). Source material: sorted CD4+, CD8+, or CD8+CD57+ T cells (not recorded which) from PBMCs. In nucleotides, the CDR3 is TGTGCCAGCAGTTTATTAGCGGGAGGCCTCTCCTACGAGCAGTACTTC. Translating it yields CASSLLAGGLSYEQYF.